This T cell receptor beta chain was retrieved from a study of shared T cell receptors in the human thymus. Germline V gene lookup returns CDR1 SQVTM and CDR2 ANQGSEA. The CDR3 loop spans 13 amino acids. Trimming took off 1 base at V and 1 base at J, with 7 bases between the two ends. The method was immunoSEQ multiplex PCR; TCRdb's version includes in-frame clones alone and lacks a portion of them. The sample lists some 760,000 clones; 70% to 90% were seen once. This same sample was also taken into another study, of human thymus T cells. That work contributes: Corrective heart surgery yielded the resections from which the thymus tissue came.

This TCR derives from a girl in the first two years of life with a congenital heart defect. Sequenced sample: thymocytes. This sequence joins TRBV29-1 and TRBJ1-1; D is uncertain. CDR3 residues: CSVEGAPNTEAFF. The CDR3 nucleotides are TGCAGCGTTGAAGGGGCTCCGAACACTGAAGCTTTCTTT.